This T cell receptor beta chain was sequenced in a study of cytomegalovirus exposure and HLA in healthy donors. Study background: Out of 398 genotyped donors, approximately 84% belonged to the Caucasian-associated ancestry cluster.

General observations from the study: Within a later analysis, the majority of CMV-associated TCR beta chains appeared HLA-restricted. Roughly even sequencing depth across donors was the assumption behind the presence/absence analyses. Follow-up analysis later connected one missense variant in DCLRE1C with trimming of TCR beta V- and J-genes.

The PCR ran on 60 Vbeta and 13 Jbeta primers. Only in-frame clones appear in the TCRdb table, and some are missing; sequencing was by immunoSEQ multiplex PCR. The sample shows approximately 160,000 clones, 77% of them seen only once. Worth noting for this clone: What it binds is unknown.

Germline loops: CDR1 MGHDK, CDR2 SYGVNS. V lost 6 bases to trimming and J lost 0 bases; unmatched junction nucleotides: 3. CDR3 size: 15 residues. This rearrangement joins TRBV25-1 to TRBJ2-2; 8 positions match TRBD2. The sequence was obtained from a woman aged 25 to 39 in good health and CMV-seronegative. Specimen: PBMCs. The DNA for the CDR3 is TGTGCCAGCAGACGGGGGGGGGCGAACACCGGGGAGCTGTTTTTT. This sequence encodes CASRRGGANTGELFF.